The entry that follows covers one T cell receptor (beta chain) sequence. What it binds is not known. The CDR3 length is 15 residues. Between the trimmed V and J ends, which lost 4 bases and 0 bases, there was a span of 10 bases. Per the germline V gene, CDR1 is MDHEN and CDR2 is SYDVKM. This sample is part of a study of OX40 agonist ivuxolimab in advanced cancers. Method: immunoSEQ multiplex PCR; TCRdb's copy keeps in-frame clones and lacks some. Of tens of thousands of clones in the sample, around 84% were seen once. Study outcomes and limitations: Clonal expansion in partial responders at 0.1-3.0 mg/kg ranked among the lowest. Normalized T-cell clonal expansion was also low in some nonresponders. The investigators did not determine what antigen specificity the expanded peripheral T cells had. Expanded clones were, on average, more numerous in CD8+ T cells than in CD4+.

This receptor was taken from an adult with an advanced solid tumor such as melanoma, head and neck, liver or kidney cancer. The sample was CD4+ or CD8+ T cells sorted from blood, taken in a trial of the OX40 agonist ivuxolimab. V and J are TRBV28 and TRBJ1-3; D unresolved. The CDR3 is CASSSPWSSGNTIYF. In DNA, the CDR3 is TGTGCCAGCAGTTCCCCTTGGAGCTCTGGAAACACCATATATTTT.